Sequencing of this T cell receptor (beta chain) was carried out in a study of control samples from healthy donors and cancer patients (dated by TCRdb to 2018 to 2020). The library was obtained by the immunoSEQ multiplex PCR assay. TCRdb limited this immuneACCESS table to in-frame rearrangements with V and J called. A share of clones is missing; checked studies link under half to unresolved V genes, and the rest is unexplained. The sample table lists around 85,000 clones, roughly 91% of them with a count of one. Jointly, the top ten make up less than 8.5% of the sample. The CDR3 contains 13 residues, cysteine and phenylalanine counted. The read is trimmed to its CDR3 DNA, 39 bases read in frame from base 1. V and J lose 0 bases and 4 bases, and a span of 6 bases separates them. The CDR1 and CDR2 encoded by the germline V gene are SGDLS and YYNGEE. This clone has a handful of counts. Its antigen is unknown. No base qualities exist here, and no much larger clone lies one base off it.

This sequence uses TRBV9 and TRBJ2-3; there is no confident call for the D gene. The TCR was taken from a woman aged 55-70 years in good health. The sequenced sample was blood. CDR3 protein: CASSVGLPDTQYF. The base sequence is TGTGCCAGCAGCGTAGGCCTACCAGATACGCAGTATTTT.